This is a list of T cell receptor beta chains from one sample in a study of blood T cell repertoires in COVID-19. Sequencing used immunoSEQ multiplex PCR; TCRdb keeps in-frame clones, though not all of them. This table has about 300,000 clones, 85% to 90% appearing once. The specimen was peripheral blood. Every receptor here comes from a young woman with COVID-19, enrolled during active disease. The CDR3 runs from the conserved cysteine through the conserved F or W. Each record gives: D gene, V gene, J gene, clone size, CDR3 DNA, CDR3 protein. A D gene is named only where the DNA matches it firmly. Size is stated for part of the rows, as once, few or many counts, or as a class when the clone is expanded.

>TRBD2|TRBV19|TRBJ2-5|-
TGTGCCAGTAGTCCTCCGGGACTAGCGGGGGGGCGGGAGACCCAGTACTTC
CASSPPGLAGGRETQYF
>-|TRBV19|TRBJ2-1|-
TGTGCCAGTAGTCCGGGGGACAGCTCCTACAATGAGCAGTTCTTC
CASSPGDSSYNEQFF
>-|TRBV21-1|TRBJ1-1|-
TGTGCCAGCCCTAAAGAGGCGACGGACACTGAAGCTTTCTTT
CASPKEATDTEAFF
>TRBD1|TRBV19|TRBJ1-1|-
TGTGCCAGCCTACAGGGGGCGGGAACTGAAGCTTTCTTT
CASLQGAGTEAFF
>TRBD2|TRBV7-2|TRBJ2-5|-
TGTGCCAGCAGCTCCGGACTAGCGGGGGTGGAGACCCAGTACTTC
CASSSGLAGVETQYF
>-|TRBV9|TRBJ2-1|-
TGTGCCAGCAGCGTTAGGACTGGGAGCTCCTACAATGAGCAGTTCTTC
CASSVRTGSSYNEQFF
>-|TRBV19|TRBJ1-2|-
TGTGCCAGTACATCTGCCGACAGTCCTGGCTACACCTTC
CASTSADSPGYTF
>TRBD2|TRBV27|TRBJ2-2|-
TGTGCCAGCAGGACGAGAGCGGGGGGCCCTCTAGACACCGGGGAGCTGTTTTTT
CASRTRAGGPLDTGELFF
>TRBD1|TRBV2|TRBJ1-4|-
TGTGCCAGCAGTCAGGACAGGGGGTCGGGGAAACTGTTTTTT
CASSQDRGSGKLFF
>-|TRBV7-6|TRBJ1-1|-
TGTGCCAGCAGCTTAGGGTCTGGGGTCGACAGAGAAGCTTTCTTT
CASSLGSGVDREAFF
>-|TRBV11-2|TRBJ1-2|few
TGTGCCAGCAGCTTAAGCCAGGCCCCGTATGGCTACACCTTC
CASSLSQAPYGYTF
>TRBD1|TRBV9|TRBJ1-2|-
TGTGCCAGCAGCGCGGGACAGGGGTTCTATGGCTACACCTTC
CASSAGQGFYGYTF
>-|TRBV6-6|TRBJ2-1|-
TGTGCCAGCAGTTATGCCCGGGAGAATGAGCAGTTCTTC
CASSYARENEQFF
>-|TRBV5-6|TRBJ1-3|-
TGTGCCAGCAGCTTGGAACAGACTGGAAACACCATATATTTT
CASSLEQTGNTIYF
>TRBD2|TRBV7-9|TRBJ2-5|-
TGTGCCAGCAGCTTAACGGCGCGGGGGGACCAAGAGACCCAGTACTTC
CASSLTARGDQETQYF
>TRBD1|TRBV7-2|TRBJ1-1|once
TGTGCCAGCAGCTACAAGACAGGGGCTGGAACTGAAGCTTTCTTT
CASSYKTGAGTEAFF